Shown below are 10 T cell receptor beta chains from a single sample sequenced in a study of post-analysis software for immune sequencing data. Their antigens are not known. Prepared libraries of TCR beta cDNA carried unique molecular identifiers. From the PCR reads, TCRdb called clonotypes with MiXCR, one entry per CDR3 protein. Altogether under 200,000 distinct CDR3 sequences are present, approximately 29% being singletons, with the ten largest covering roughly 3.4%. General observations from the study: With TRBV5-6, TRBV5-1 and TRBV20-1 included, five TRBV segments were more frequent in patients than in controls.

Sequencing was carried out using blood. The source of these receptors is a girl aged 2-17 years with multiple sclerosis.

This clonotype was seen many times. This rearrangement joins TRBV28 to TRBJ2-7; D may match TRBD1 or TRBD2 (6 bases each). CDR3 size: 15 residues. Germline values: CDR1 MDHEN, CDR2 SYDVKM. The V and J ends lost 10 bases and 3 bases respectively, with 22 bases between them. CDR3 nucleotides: TGTGCCACCAGAGGGGGGCGGACCCAGTTCTACGAGCAGTACTTC. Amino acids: CATRGGRTQFYEQYF. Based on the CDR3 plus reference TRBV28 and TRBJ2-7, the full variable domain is DVKVTQSSRYLVKRTGEKVFLECVQDMDHENMFWYRQDPGLGLRLIYFSYDVKMKEKGDIPEGYSVSREKKERFSLILESASTNQTSMYLCATRGGRTQFYEQYFGPGTRLTVT.

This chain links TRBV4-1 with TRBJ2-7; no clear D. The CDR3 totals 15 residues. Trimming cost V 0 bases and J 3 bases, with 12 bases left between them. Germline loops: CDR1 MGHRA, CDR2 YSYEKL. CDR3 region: CASSQDLAVYYEQYF. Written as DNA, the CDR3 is TGCGCCAGCAGCCAAGACCTGGCAGTTTACTACGAGCAGTACTTC.

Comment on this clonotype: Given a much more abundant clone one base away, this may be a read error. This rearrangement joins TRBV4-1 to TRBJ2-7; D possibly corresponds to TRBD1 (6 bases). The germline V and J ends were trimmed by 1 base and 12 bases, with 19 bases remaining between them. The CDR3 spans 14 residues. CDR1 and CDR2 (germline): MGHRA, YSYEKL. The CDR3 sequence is CASSQGMLRTDLYF. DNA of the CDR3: TGCGCCAGCAGCCAAGGCATGCTCCGGACAGACCTGTACTTC.

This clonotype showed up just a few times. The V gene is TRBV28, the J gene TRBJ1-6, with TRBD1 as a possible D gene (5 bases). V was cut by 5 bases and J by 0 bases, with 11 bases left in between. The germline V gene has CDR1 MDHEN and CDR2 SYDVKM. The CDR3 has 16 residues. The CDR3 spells CASSPQGSSYNSPLHF. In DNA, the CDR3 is TGTGCCAGCAGTCCGCAGGGCAGCTCCTATAATTCACCCCTCCACTTT.

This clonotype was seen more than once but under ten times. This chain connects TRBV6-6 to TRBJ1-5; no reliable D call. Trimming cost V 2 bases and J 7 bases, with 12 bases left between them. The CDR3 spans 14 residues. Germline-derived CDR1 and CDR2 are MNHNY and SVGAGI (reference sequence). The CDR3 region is CASSYRAVLQPQHF. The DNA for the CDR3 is TGTGCCAGCAGTTACAGGGCAGTTCTACAGCCCCAGCATTTT.

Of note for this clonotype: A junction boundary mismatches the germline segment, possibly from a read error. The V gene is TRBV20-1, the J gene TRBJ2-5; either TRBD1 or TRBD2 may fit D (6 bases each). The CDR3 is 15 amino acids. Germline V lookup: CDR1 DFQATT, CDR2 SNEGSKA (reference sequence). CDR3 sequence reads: CSARDGGRYQETQYF. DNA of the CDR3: TGCAGCGCTAGAGATGGGGGGCGGTACCAAGAGACCCAGTACTTC.

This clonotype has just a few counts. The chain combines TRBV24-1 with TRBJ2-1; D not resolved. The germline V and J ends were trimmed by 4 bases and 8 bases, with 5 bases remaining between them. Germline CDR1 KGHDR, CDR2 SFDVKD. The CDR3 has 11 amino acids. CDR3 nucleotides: TGTGCCACCAGTGACTGGGATGAGCAGTTCTTC. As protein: CATSDWDEQFF.

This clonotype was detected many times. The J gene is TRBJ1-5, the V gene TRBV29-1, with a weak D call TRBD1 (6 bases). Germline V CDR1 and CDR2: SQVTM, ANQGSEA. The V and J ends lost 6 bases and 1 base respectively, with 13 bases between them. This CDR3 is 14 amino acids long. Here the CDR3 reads CSVYLRGSNQPQHF. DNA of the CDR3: TGCAGCGTCTACCTCAGGGGCAGCAATCAGCCCCAGCATTTT.

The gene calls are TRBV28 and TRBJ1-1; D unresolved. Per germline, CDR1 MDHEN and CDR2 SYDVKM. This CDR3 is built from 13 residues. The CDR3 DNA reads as TGTGCGGGCTCCAGGAACCTGGGGACTGAAGCTTTCTTT. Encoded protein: CAGSRNLGTEAFF.

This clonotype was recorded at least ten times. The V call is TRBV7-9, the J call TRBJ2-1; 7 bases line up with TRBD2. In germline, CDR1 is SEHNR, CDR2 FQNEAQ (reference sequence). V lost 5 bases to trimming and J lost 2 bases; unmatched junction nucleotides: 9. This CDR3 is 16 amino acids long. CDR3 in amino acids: CASSRQGGSPYNEQFF. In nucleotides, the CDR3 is TGTGCCAGCAGCCGCCAGGGCGGGAGCCCCTACAATGAGCAGTTCTTC.